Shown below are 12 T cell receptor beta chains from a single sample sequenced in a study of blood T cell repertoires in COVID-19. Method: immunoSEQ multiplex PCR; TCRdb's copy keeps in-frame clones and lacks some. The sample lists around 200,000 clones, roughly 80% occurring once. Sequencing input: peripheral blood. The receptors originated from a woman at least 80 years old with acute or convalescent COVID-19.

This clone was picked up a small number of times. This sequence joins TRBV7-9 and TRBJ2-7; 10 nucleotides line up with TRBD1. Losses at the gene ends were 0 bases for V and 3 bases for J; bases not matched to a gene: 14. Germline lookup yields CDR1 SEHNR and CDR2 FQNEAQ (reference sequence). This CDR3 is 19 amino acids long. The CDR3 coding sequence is TGTGCCAGCAGCTTAGCAGTCGGGCTAGGACAGGGGGAGATCTACGAGCAGTACTTC. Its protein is CASSLAVGLGQGEIYEQYF.

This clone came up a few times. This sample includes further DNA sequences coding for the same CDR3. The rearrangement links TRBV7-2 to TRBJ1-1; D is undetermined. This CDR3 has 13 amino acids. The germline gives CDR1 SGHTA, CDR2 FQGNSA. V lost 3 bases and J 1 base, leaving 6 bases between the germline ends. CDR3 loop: CASSFTENTEAFF. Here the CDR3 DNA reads TGTGCCAGCAGCTTTACAGAGAACACTGAAGCTTTCTTT.

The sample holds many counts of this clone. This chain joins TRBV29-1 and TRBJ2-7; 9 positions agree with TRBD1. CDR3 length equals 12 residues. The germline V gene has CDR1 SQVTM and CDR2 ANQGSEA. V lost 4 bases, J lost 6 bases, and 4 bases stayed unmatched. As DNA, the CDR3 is TGCAGCGTTGGGGACAGGGTGGCCGAGCAGTACTTC. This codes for CSVGDRVAEQYF.

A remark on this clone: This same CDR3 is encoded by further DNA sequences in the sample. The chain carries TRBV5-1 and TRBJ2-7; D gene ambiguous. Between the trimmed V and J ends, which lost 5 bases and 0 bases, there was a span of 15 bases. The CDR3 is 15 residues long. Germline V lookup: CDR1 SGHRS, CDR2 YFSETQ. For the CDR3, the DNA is TGCGCCAGCAGTCTAGAGAGCGTAAGCTCCTACGAGCAGTACTTC. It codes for CASSLESVSSYEQYF.

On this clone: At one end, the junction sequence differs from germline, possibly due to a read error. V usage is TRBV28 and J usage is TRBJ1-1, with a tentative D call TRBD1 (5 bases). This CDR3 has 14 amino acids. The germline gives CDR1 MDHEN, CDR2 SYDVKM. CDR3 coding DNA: TGTGCCAGCAGGTTATGGGGGGGGAACACTGAAGCTTTCTTT. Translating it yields CASRLWGGNTEAFF.

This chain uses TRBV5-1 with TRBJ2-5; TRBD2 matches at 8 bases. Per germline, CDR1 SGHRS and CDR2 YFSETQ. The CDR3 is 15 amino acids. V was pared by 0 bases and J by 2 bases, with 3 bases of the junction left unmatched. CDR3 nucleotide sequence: TGCGCCAGCAGCTTGGGCCCGGGAGGGCAAGAGACCCAGTACTTC. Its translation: CASSLGPGGQETQYF.

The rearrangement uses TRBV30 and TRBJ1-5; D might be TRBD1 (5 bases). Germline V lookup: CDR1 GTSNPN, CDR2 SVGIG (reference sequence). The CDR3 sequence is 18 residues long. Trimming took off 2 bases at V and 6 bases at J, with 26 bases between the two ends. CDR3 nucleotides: TGTGCCTGGAGTAGGCCGCGTTCGGGCAGGGAGGGTGGTCAGCCCCAGCATTTT. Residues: CAWSRPRSGREGGQPQHF.

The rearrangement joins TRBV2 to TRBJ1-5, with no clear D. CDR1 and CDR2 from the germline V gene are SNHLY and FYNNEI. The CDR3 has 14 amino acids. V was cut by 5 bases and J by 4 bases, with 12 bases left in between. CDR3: CASSQTATNQPQHF. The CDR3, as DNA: TGTGCCAGCAGTCAGACTGCTACTAATCAGCCCCAGCATTTT.

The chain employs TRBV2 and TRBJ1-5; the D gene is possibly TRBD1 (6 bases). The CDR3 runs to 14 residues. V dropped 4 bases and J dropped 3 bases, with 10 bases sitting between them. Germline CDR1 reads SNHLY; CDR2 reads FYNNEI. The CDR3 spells CASSAQGINQPQHF. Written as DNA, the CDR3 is TGTGCCAGCAGTGCTCAGGGGATCAATCAGCCCCAGCATTTT.

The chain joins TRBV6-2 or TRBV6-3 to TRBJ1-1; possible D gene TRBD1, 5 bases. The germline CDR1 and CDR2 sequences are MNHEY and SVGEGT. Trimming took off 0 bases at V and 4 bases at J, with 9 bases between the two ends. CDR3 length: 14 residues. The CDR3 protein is CASSYSAGITEAFF. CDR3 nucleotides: TGTGCCAGCAGTTACTCGGCAGGGATCACTGAAGCTTTCTTT.

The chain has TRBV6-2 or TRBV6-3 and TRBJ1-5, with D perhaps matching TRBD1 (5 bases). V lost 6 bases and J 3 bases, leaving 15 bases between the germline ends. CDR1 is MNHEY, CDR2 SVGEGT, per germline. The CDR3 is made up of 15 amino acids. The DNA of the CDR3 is TGTGCCAGCAGCCTCGGGGGGGGTCACAATCAGCCCCAGCATTTT. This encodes CASSLGGGHNQPQHF.

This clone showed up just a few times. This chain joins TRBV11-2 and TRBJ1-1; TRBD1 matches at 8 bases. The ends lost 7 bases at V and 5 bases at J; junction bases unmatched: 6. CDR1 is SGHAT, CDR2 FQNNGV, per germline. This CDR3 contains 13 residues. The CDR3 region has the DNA TGTGCCAGCACCCGGGACAGGAGGACTGAAGCTTTCTTT. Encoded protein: CASTRDRRTEAFF.